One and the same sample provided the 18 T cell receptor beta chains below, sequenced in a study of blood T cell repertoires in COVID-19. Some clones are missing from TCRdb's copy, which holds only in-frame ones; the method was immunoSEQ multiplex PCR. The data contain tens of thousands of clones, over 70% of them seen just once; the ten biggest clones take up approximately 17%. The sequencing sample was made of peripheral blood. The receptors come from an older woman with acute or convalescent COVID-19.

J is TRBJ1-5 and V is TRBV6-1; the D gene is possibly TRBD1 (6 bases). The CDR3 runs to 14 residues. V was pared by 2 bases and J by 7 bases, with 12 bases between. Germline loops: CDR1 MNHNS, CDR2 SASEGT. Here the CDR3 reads CASSERRGNQPQHF. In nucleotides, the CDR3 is TGTGCCAGCAGTGAACGAAGGGGGAACCAGCCCCAGCATTTT.

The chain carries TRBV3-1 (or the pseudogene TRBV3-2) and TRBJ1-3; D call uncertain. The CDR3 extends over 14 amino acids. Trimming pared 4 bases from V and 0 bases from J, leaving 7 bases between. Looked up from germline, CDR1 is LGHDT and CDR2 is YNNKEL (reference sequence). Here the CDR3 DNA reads TGTGCCAGCAGCCGCGGAGGCTCTGGAAACACCATATATTTT. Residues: CASSRGGSGNTIYF.

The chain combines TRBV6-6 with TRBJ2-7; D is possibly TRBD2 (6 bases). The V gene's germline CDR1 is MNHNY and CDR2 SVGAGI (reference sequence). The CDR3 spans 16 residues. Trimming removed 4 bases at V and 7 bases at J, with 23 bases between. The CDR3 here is CASSLGGPGNGGEQYF. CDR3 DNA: TGTGCCAGCAGTTTAGGAGGGCCCGGCAATGGGGGAGAGCAGTACTTC.

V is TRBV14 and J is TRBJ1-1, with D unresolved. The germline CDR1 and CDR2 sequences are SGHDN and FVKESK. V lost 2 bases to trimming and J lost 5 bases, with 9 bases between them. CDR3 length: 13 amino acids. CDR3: CASSQRPGTEAFF. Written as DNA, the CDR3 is TGTGCCAGCAGCCAACGCCCAGGAACTGAAGCTTTCTTT.

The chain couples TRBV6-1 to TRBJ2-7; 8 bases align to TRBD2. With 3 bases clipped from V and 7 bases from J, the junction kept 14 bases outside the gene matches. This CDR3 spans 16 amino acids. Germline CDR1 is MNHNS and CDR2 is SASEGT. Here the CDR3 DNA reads TGTGCCAGCAGTGAGCTAACGGGGGGGCCAGCTACGGAGCAGTACTTC. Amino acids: CASSELTGGPATEQYF.

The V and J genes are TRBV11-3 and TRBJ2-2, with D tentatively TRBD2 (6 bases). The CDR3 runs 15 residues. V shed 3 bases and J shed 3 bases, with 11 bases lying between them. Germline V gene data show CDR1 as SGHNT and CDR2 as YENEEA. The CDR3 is CASSFRRDYTGELFF. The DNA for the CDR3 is TGTGCCAGCAGCTTCCGGCGGGACTACACCGGGGAGCTGTTTTTT.

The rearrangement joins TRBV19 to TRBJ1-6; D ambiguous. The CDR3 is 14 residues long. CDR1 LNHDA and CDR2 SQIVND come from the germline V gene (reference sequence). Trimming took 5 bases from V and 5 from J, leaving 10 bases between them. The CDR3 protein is CASSANGDNSPLHF. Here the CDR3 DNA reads TGTGCCAGTAGTGCAAACGGGGATAATTCACCCCTCCACTTT.

CDR3 sequence: CATSEVRGSNTGELFF. The CDR3 DNA sequence: TGTGCCACCAGTGAGGTACGGGGATCGAACACCGGGGAGCTGTTTTTT. The chain links TRBV24-1 to TRBJ2-2, with a possible D match to TRBD2 (5 bases). In germline, CDR1 is KGHDR, CDR2 SFDVKD. The CDR3 extends over 16 amino acids. Trimming took 4 bases from V and 0 from J, leaving 11 bases between them.

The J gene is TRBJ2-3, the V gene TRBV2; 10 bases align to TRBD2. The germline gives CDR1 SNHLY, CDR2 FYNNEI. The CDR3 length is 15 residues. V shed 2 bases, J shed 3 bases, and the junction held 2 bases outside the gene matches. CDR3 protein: CASSETLAGTDTQYF. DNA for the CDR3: TGTGCCAGCAGTGAAACACTAGCGGGGACAGATACGCAGTATTTT.

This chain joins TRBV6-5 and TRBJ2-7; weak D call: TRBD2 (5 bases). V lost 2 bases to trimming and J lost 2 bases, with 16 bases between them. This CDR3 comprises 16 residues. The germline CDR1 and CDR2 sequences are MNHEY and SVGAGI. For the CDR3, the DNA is TGTGCCAGCAGTTACCGCAACGCCTTCGGGGCCTACGAGCAGTACTTC. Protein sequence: CASSYRNAFGAYEQYF.

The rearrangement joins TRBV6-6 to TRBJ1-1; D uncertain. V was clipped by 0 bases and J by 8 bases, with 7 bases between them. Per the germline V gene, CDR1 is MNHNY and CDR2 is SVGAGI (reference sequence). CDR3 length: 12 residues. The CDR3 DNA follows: TGTGCCAGCAGTTACTCTCGGGGAGAAGCTTTCTTT. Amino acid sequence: CASSYSRGEAFF.

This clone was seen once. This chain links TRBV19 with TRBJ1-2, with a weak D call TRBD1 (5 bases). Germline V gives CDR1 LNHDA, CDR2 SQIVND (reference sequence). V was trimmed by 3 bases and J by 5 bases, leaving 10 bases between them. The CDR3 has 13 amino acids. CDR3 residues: CASSMGRAYGYTF. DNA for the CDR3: TGTGCCAGTAGTATGGGCAGGGCGTATGGCTACACCTTC.

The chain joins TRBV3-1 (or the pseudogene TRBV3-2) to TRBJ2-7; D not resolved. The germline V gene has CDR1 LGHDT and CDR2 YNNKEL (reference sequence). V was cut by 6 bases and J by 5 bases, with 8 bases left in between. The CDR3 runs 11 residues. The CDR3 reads CASSSIDEQYF. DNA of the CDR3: TGTGCCAGCAGTTCAATTGACGAGCAGTACTTC.

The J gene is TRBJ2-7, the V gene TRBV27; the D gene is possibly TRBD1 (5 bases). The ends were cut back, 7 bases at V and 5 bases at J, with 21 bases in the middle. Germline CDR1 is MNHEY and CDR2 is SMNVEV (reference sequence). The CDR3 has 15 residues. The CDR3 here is CASIPLTAPDHEQYF. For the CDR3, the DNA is TGTGCCAGCATCCCGTTGACAGCTCCAGACCACGAGCAGTACTTC.

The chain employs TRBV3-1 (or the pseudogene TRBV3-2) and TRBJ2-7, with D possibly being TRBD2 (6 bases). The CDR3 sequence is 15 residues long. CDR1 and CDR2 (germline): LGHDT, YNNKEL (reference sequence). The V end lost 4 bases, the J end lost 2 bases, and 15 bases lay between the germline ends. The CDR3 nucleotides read TGTGCCAGCAGCCTAAGAGCGACTAGAACCTACGAGCAGTACTTC. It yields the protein CASSLRATRTYEQYF.

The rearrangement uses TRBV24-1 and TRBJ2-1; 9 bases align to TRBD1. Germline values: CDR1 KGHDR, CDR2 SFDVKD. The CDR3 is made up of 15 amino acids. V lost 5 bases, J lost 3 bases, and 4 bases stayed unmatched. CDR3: CATSAGQGYYNEQFF. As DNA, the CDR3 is TGTGCCACCAGTGCTGGACAGGGGTACTACAATGAGCAGTTCTTC.

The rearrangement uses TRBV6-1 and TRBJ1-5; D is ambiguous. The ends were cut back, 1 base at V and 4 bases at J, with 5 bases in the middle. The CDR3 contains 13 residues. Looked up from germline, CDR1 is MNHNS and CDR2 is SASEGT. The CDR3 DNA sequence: TGTGCCAGCAGTGAAGGTAGAAATCAGCCCCAGCATTTT. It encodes CASSEGRNQPQHF.

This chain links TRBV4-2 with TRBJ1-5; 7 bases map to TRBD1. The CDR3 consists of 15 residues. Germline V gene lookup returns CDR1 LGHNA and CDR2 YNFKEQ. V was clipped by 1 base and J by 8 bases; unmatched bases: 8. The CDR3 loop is CASSQVLQGEKPQHF. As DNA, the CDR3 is TGTGCCAGCAGCCAAGTGCTGCAGGGGGAGAAGCCCCAGCATTTT.